The clone carrying this T cell receptor (beta chain) has just a few counts. The authors ran a second PCR of roughly 7 to 11 cycles using a sample-barcoded 5' primer and a J-beta primer mix. TCRdb used MiXCR to reprocess the 5' RACE reads, holding one entry per CDR3 protein. Here the sample spans roughly 700,000 distinct CDR3 sequences, about a third being singletons. The data were taken from a study of blood T cells in healthy people across ages. CDR3 length equals 18 residues. In germline, CDR1 is SGDLS, CDR2 YYNGEE. The junction had 12 bases not matched to a gene; V was cut back by 0 bases and J by 2 bases.

Specimen: blood. V gene TRBV9 combines with J gene TRBJ2-3; TRBD1 matches at 7 bases. The receptor was derived from a woman older than 75 in good health. CDR3 DNA sequence: TGTGCCAGCAGCGTAGTCAGCCTTGGGGACAGCCTCACAGATACGCAGTATTTT. Encoded protein: CASSVVSLGDSLTDTQYF.